This is a list of T cell receptor beta chains from one sample in a study of shared clonotypes between healthy human individuals. Sequencing was performed with immunoSEQ multiplex PCR; in TCRdb, only in-frame clones are kept and a portion is missing. Of approximately 720,000 clones listed, approximately 75% are singletons. Material for sequencing was memory CD4+ T cells sorted from blood. These receptors were obtained from a woman aged 25 to 39 in good health. CDR3s include the opening cysteine and the closing phenylalanine or tryptophan. A D gene is named only where the DNA matches it firmly. Some rows have no size entry. The others give once, few or many, or a class for an expanded clone.

d_gene	j_gene	abundance	v_gene	CDR3nt	CDR3aa
TRBD1	TRBJ1-2	.	TRBV14	TGTGCCAGCAGCCACCGGACAGGGGTAAGCTATGGCTACACCTTC	CASSHRTGVSYGYTF
TRBD2	TRBJ2-5	once	TRBV7-7	TGTGCCAGCAGCTTAGTGACTAGCGGGCCCCGACTCCAGTACTTC	CASSLVTSGPRLQYF
TRBD1	TRBJ1-5	few	TRBV28	TGTGCCAGCAGCTCCGGGACAGGGACCTATAGCAATCAGCCCCAGCATTTT	CASSSGTGTYSNQPQHF
TRBD1	TRBJ1-3	.	TRBV7-6	TGTGCCAGCAGCTTAGGGACAGGGGGTAATGGAAACACCATATATTTT	CASSLGTGGNGNTIYF
.	TRBJ1-2	.	TRBV6-5	TGTGCCAGCACCACGGGGGGCAAGAGCTATGGCTACACCTTC	CASTTGGKSYGYTF
.	TRBJ2-7	.	TRBV28	TGTGCCAGCAGTCCCCCAGTCCGAGAGCAGTACTTC	CASSPPVREQYF
.	TRBJ1-2	.	TRBV18	TGTGCCAGCTCACCACCCTCAGGTCATGGCTACACCTTC	CASSPPSGHGYTF
.	TRBJ2-3	few	TRBV7-2	TGTGCCAGCAGCGCCCGGAGGAAGGATACGCAGTATTTT	CASSARRKDTQYF
TRBD2	TRBJ2-4	.	TRBV6-6	TGTGCCAGCAGTCCAAACCGCCGGGGACTAAAAAACATTCAGTACTTC	CASSPNRRGLKNIQYF
.	TRBJ2-1	.	TRBV20-1	TGCAGTGCTAGAGTAGGTGAGCAGTTCTTC	CSARVGEQFF